What follows describes a single T cell receptor beta chain. As yet, its antigen is unknown. Breast cancer patients provided tissue from their axillary draining lymph nodes. From the multiplex PCR reads, TCRdb called clonotypes with MiXCR, one entry per CDR3 protein. Altogether 150,000 to 200,000 distinct CDR3 sequences are present, roughly 30% being singletons, with the ten largest covering around 4.5%. This sample is part of a study of breast tumors, draining lymph nodes, adjacent tissues. Study observations and caveats: Luminal-like breast cancer showed significantly higher tumor–nontumor repertoire similarity than basal-like. Tumors had less TCR diversity than lymph nodes, more than nontumor tissue. Data fit most tumor T cells coming from lymph node, expanding in tumor. Data only fit, rather than demonstrated, lymph node origin of most tumor T cells.

Germline CDR1 and CDR2: LNHDA and SQIVND (reference sequence). V lost 5 bases, J lost 4 bases, and 3 bases stayed unmatched. This CDR3 has 14 amino acids. This clonotype was obtained from a female donor with breast cancer. Some clones in this sample may be carry-over from other donors' samples. Sequencing used axillary lymph node tissue. The rearrangement uses TRBV19 and TRBJ1-4; 8 nucleotides line up with TRBD1. The CDR3 sequence: CASSAGQVNEKLFF. CDR3 DNA sequence: TGTGCCAGTAGTGCGGGACAGGTTAATGAAAAACTGTTTTTT.